This TCR beta chain derives from a study of blood T cell repertoires in COVID-19 (dated by TCRdb to about 2020). Looking at the study overall: The collaborator samples originated in the United States, Italy and Spain and spanned the acute and convalescent phases of COVID-19. The material from the prospective study consisted of cDNA or gDNA derived from T cells, B-cell-depleted T cells, or PBMCs. Deeply sampled blood TCRbeta repertoires from subjects exposed to, actively infected with, or recovered from COVID-19 were included in the dataset. The repertoires were released in a freely available public database intended as a resource for research on the immune response to SARS-CoV-2. Samples were obtained from the ongoing ImmuneRACE study (first 160 participants) and from over 1,000 subjects provided by 6 global collaborators. A de-identified subject ID, COVID-19 status, age in years and sex were almost always included in the sample metadata. HLA class I and class II types, where available, came from metadata supplied by the sample provider rather than from assay-based typing. General study outcomes and caveats: The quantity of clinical and demographic metadata differed by source and by participant and was supplied without curation.

Concerning this clone itself: Its antigen is not yet known. No quality values exist for individual bases; no much larger clone is one base distant.

Another Seattle source contributed samples from volunteer blood donors who had recovered from COVID-19. Collaborating institutions collected whole blood in K2EDTA tubes following their own protocols. For TCRbeta analysis, collaborator samples were shipped as frozen whole blood, as isolated PBMCs, or as DNA extracted from either sample type. TCRbeta CDR3 regions were amplified from genomic DNA by means of the immunoSEQ Assay, a bias-controlled multiplex PCR. Concerning the study's data processing: The number of nucleated cells in each sample was estimated from the amplification of reference gene primers within the assay. To quantify the absolute abundance of each unique TCRbeta CDR3 rearrangement, sequence reads were collapsed and filtered. For each sample, productive Simpson clonality was calculated by taking the square root of Simpson's diversity index across productive rearrangements. Here the immuneACCESS table is served through TCRdb, limited to in-frame sequences with V and J called. Missing clones are a known gap in these copies; in checked studies unresolved V genes cover under half, and the rest lacks a known reason. The V and J calls and the clone size are those of that table, but D and trimming were determined from the DNA. This sample is represented by some 150,000 clones; 87% of them were singletons. Clones ranked in the top ten supply roughly 3.9% of the sample.

There are 15 amino acids in the CDR3, from cysteine to phenylalanine inclusive. Only the CDR3 DNA is retained, 45 bases long and in frame from the first base. V ends up 3 bases short and J 2 bases short, with an unmatched junction base count of 5. The germline V gene provides CDR1 SGHRS and CDR2 YFSETQ. This chain joins TRBV5-1 to TRBJ1-3, with 7 bases in between that match TRBD1. Sequenced input: peripheral blood. The receptor comes from a woman aged 55-69 years who had recovered from COVID-19. The bases read TGCGCCAGCAGCTCCGGGGACAGCGCTGGAAACACCATATATTTT. Its protein is CASSSGDSAGNTIYF.